These 24 T cell receptor beta chains were sequenced from one sample in a study of blood T cell repertoires in COVID-19. Some clones are missing from TCRdb's copy, which holds only in-frame ones; the method was immunoSEQ multiplex PCR. The sample yields 50,000 or so clones, over 80% seen once. Sequences were obtained from peripheral blood. These receptors came from a man in his 70s with acute or convalescent COVID-19.

This chain connects TRBV6-2 or TRBV6-3 to TRBJ2-1; D is unresolved. This CDR3 is built from 11 residues. The germline V gene has CDR1 MNHEY and CDR2 SVGEGT. Between the trimmed V and J ends, which lost 3 bases and 8 bases, there was a span of 5 bases. The CDR3 DNA reads TGTGCCAGCAGTTATGTCTATGAGCAGTTCTTC. Amino acids: CASSYVYEQFF.

This clone was observed a single time. The genes are TRBV7-2 and TRBJ2-3; D remains ambiguous. V lost 3 bases and J lost 1, with 5 bases in between. Germline V CDR1 and CDR2: SGHTA, FQGNSA. The CDR3 has 13 amino acids. Written as DNA, the CDR3 is TGTGCCAGCAGCTTCCAGGGCACAGATACGCAGTATTTT. This encodes CASSFQGTDTQYF.

This clone turned up a few times. The genes are TRBV6-5 and TRBJ2-7; D not certain. Germline V gene data show CDR1 as MNHEY and CDR2 as SVGAGI. V was clipped by 0 bases and J by 6 bases, with 18 bases between them. The CDR3 has 16 amino acids. CDR3: CASSYSTAGEGIEQYF. In DNA form, the CDR3 reads TGTGCCAGCAGTTACTCGACTGCCGGAGAAGGAATCGAGCAGTACTTC.

The chain joins TRBV7-9 to TRBJ1-2, with D maybe TRBD1 (6 bases). The CDR3 has 13 amino acids. The germline gives CDR1 SEHNR, CDR2 FQNEAQ (reference sequence). The V end lost 5 bases, the J end lost 8 bases, and 15 bases lay between the germline ends. The CDR3 protein is CASSPDSAAGYTF. The CDR3 DNA sequence: TGTGCCAGCAGCCCGGACAGCGCAGCCGGCTACACCTTC.

The J gene is TRBJ1-5, the V gene TRBV18; D call uncertain. The CDR3 runs to 17 residues. The ends were cut back, 3 bases at V and 2 bases at J, with 17 bases in the middle. Germline V gene sequence: CDR1 KGHSH, CDR2 LQKENI. CDR3 loop: CASSPGQRGDGNQPQHF. The DNA for the CDR3 is TGTGCCAGCTCACCCGGCCAACGGGGTGACGGCAATCAGCCCCAGCATTTT.

V gene TRBV7-9 combines with J gene TRBJ2-7, with 10 bases identical to TRBD2. V trimming: 5 bases; J trimming: 3 bases; junction bases outside the gene matches: 7. The V gene's germline CDR1 is SEHNR and CDR2 FQNEAQ (reference sequence). CDR3 length: 15 residues. The CDR3 reads CASSGGTSVIYEQYF. CDR3 nucleotides: TGTGCCAGCAGCGGGGGGACTAGCGTTATCTACGAGCAGTACTTC.

The chain carries TRBV6-2 or TRBV6-3 and TRBJ2-7; D unclear. With 4 bases removed from V and 1 base from J, the gap between germline ends came to 8 bases. The CDR3 length is 13 residues. The germline V gene has CDR1 MNHEY and CDR2 SVGEGT. The CDR3 nucleotides are TGTGCCAGCAGTTCGGTCCATTCCTACGAGCAGTACTTC. Amino acids: CASSSVHSYEQYF.

This clone came up a few times. The chain joins TRBV5-4 to TRBJ2-1; 7 bases fit TRBD2. Germline CDR1 reads SGHNT; CDR2 reads YYREEE (reference sequence). With V trimmed by 3 bases and J by 1 base, 7 bases remained unmatched. The CDR3 has 16 residues. The CDR3: CASSSRAGLSYNEQFF. DNA of the CDR3: TGTGCCAGCAGCTCGAGAGCGGGACTGTCCTACAATGAGCAGTTCTTC.

The chain recombines TRBV12-3 or TRBV12-4 with TRBJ1-6; 9 bases line up with TRBD1. This CDR3 region has 13 residues. The V and J ends lost 3 bases and 14 bases, in that order; junction bases with no gene match: 5. DNA of the CDR3: TGTGCCAGCAGTTTGACAGGGGGGTCGGCCCTCCACTTT. Its protein product is CASSLTGGSALHF.

This clone was seen many times. This chain links TRBV5-8 with TRBJ1-5; 9 positions agree with TRBD1. This CDR3 is 14 amino acids long. Germline CDR1 reads SGHTS; CDR2 reads YDEGEE. Trimming at V came to 6 bases and at J to 5 bases, leaving 6 bases not matched to a gene. For the CDR3, the DNA is TGTGCCAGCACCTCACAGGGGGCATATCAGCCCCAGCATTTT. Amino acid sequence: CASTSQGAYQPQHF.

This clone has just one count. The chain carries TRBV11-2 and TRBJ1-4; 7 positions match TRBD1. V shed 3 bases, J shed 7 bases, and the junction held 8 bases outside the gene matches. Germline CDR1 is SGHAT and CDR2 is FQNNGV. The CDR3 loop spans 15 amino acids. This CDR3 reads CASSLRQGKSEKLFF. The CDR3 nucleotides read TGTGCCAGCAGCTTGAGACAGGGAAAGAGTGAAAAACTGTTTTTT. Using reference TRBV11-2 and TRBJ1-4 for the parts outside the CDR3, the full variable domain is EAGVAQSPRYKIIEKRQSVAFWCNPISGHATLYWYQQILGQGPKLLIQFQNNGVVDDSQLPKDRFSAERLKGVDSTLKIQPAKLEDSAVYLCASSLRQGKSEKLFFGSGTQLSVL.

J is TRBJ1-2 and V is TRBV12-5, with D maybe TRBD1 (5 bases). Trimming took off 4 bases at V and 1 base at J, with 10 bases between the two ends. This CDR3 comprises 14 residues. Per the germline V gene, CDR1 is LGHNT and CDR2 is FRNRAP. The chain's CDR3 is CASGYGGDNYGYTF. CDR3 DNA: TGTGCTAGTGGTTATGGAGGGGATAACTATGGCTACACCTTC. Combining the CDR3 with reference TRBV12-5 and TRBJ1-2 gives the whole variable domain DARVTQTPRHKVTEMGQEVTMRCQPILGHNTVFWYRQTMMQGLELLAYFRNRAPLDDSGMPKDRFSAEMPDATLATLKIQPSEPRDSAVYFCASGYGGDNYGYTFGSGTRLTVV.

The J gene is TRBJ2-3, the V gene TRBV29-1; D is undetermined. This CDR3 is 10 amino acids long. Germline V gives CDR1 SQVTM, CDR2 ANQGSEA. The germline V and J ends were trimmed by 5 bases and 9 bases, with 9 bases remaining between them. CDR3 sequence (DNA): TGCAGCGTTTCTTCCGGGACGCAGTATTTT. Amino acid sequence: CSVSSGTQYF.

In this sample, this clone turned up a few times. The chain combines TRBV7-2 with TRBJ2-2, with 7 bases that match TRBD1. CDR1 is SGHTA, CDR2 FQGNSA, per germline. With V trimmed by 4 bases and J by 2 bases, 4 bases remained unmatched. The CDR3 extends over 15 amino acids. CDR3: CASSSRTGNTGELFF. CDR3 in DNA: TGTGCCAGCAGCTCCCGGACAGGAAACACCGGGGAGCTGTTTTTT. Variable domain in full (rest from reference TRBV7-2 and TRBJ2-2): GAGVSQSPSNKVTEKGKDVELRCDPISGHTALYWYRQSLGQGLEFLIYFQGNSAPDKSGLPSDRFSAERTGGSVSTLTIQRTQQEDSAVYLCASSSRTGNTGELFFGEGSRLTVL.

This clone has just a few counts. The chain employs TRBV2 and TRBJ2-7; 8 bases fit TRBD2. Trimming cost V 8 bases and J 2 bases; bases outside gene matches: 5. Germline CDR1 is SNHLY and CDR2 is FYNNEI. The CDR3 contains 13 residues. CDR3 region: CASLTSDTYEQYF. The CDR3 DNA follows: TGTGCCAGCCTGACTAGCGATACCTACGAGCAGTACTTC.

The table lists this clone with a count of one. The chain employs TRBV28 and TRBJ2-3; 8 bases line up with TRBD1. The CDR3 has 14 amino acids. CDR1 MDHEN and CDR2 SYDVKM come from the germline V gene. J was trimmed by 6 bases and V by 6 bases; bases with no gene match: 8. CDR3 loop: CASSPTGVADTQYF. The CDR3 bases are TGTGCCAGCAGCCCGACAGGGGTGGCGGATACGCAGTATTTT.

The CDR3 bases are TGTGCCAGCAGTTCGGGGGACACTAATGAAAAACTGTTTTTT. Translating gives CASSSGDTNEKLFF. This chain joins TRBV6-5 and TRBJ1-4; a possible D gene is TRBD1 (5 bases). With 4 bases removed from V and 2 bases from J, the gap between germline ends came to 8 bases. Looked up from germline, CDR1 is MNHEY and CDR2 is SVGAGI. This CDR3 region has 14 residues.

The chain has TRBV30 and TRBJ1-1, with 8 bases matching TRBD1. V gave up 4 bases and J gave up 6 bases; unmatched junction bases: 7. CDR3 length equals 13 residues. CDR1 is GTSNPN, CDR2 SVGIG, per germline (reference sequence). This CDR3 reads CAWNRQGRPEAFF. CDR3 in DNA: TGTGCCTGGAACCGACAGGGGCGACCTGAAGCTTTCTTT. Complete variable domain (other parts from reference TRBV30 and TRBJ1-1): SQTIHQWPATLVQPVGSPLSLECTVEGTSNPNLYWYRQAAGRGLQLLFYSVGIGQISSEVPQNLSASRPQDRQFILSSKKLLLSDSGFYLCAWNRQGRPEAFFGQGTRLTVV.

CDR3 in amino acids: CASSEETGENTEAFF. CDR3 DNA sequence: TGTGCCAGCAGTGAGGAGACAGGGGAGAACACTGAAGCTTTCTTT. V and J are TRBV6-1 and TRBJ1-1; TRBD1 agrees at 8 bases. The J segment lost 1 base and the V segment lost 3 bases, leaving 4 bases of the junction unmatched. The germline V gene encodes CDR1 MNHNS and CDR2 SASEGT. This CDR3 contains 15 residues.

The chain recombines TRBV19 with TRBJ1-5; D is perhaps TRBD1 (5 bases). The germline V gene has CDR1 LNHDA and CDR2 SQIVND (reference sequence). There are 15 residues in the CDR3. V was shortened by 3 bases and J by 2 bases, with 11 bases between the two germline ends. CDR3 protein: CASSIGGAGNQPQHF. CDR3 in DNA: TGTGCCAGTAGTATTGGAGGGGCCGGCAATCAGCCCCAGCATTTT.

The V and J genes are TRBV18 and TRBJ2-1, with 11 positions matching TRBD2. The CDR3 is 17 residues long. Per the germline V gene, CDR1 is KGHSH and CDR2 is LQKENI. V shed 5 bases and J 9 bases; nucleotides not matched to a gene: 15. CDR3 sequence: CASSSLAGGSYRGEQFF. As DNA, the CDR3 is TGTGCCAGCTCATCCTTAGCGGGGGGGTCCTACAGGGGTGAGCAGTTCTTC.

The chain carries TRBV3-1 (or the pseudogene TRBV3-2) and TRBJ2-1, with D possibly matching TRBD1 (6 bases). This CDR3 contains 16 residues. V was clipped by 0 bases and J by 10 bases, with 19 bases between them. CDR1 is LGHDT, CDR2 YNNKEL, per germline (reference sequence). CDR3 bases: TGTGCCAGCAGCCAAGATGTCCCGACAGGTGCAATCGAGCAGTTCTTC. Translating gives CASSQDVPTGAIEQFF.

V and J are TRBV18 and TRBJ1-4, with D unclear. Looked up from germline, CDR1 is KGHSH and CDR2 is LQKENI. With 2 bases removed from V and 7 bases from J, the gap between germline ends came to 5 bases. The CDR3 contains 12 residues. This CDR3 reads CASSPEAEKLFF. The CDR3 nucleotides read TGTGCCAGCTCACCAGAGGCTGAAAAACTGTTTTTT. Together with reference TRBV18 and TRBJ1-4, the CDR3 gives the full variable domain: NAGVMQNPRHLVRRRGQEARLRCSPMKGHSHVYWYRQLPEEGLKFMVYLQKENIIDESGMPKERFSAEFPKEGPSILRIQQVVRGDSAAYFCASSPEAEKLFFGSGTQLSVL.

This chain uses TRBV2 with TRBJ1-5; D possibly corresponds to TRBD1 (5 bases). Germline CDR1 is SNHLY and CDR2 is FYNNEI. V gave up 5 bases and J gave up 7 bases, with 12 bases separating them. The CDR3 extends over 13 amino acids. CDR3 sequence: CASSRDWEQPQHF. CDR3 bases: TGTGCCAGCAGTAGGGACTGGGAACAGCCCCAGCATTTT. Variable domain in full (rest from reference TRBV2 and TRBJ1-5): EPEVTQTPSHQVTQMGQEVILRCVPISNHLYFYWYRQILGQKVEFLVSFYNNEISEKSEIFDDQFSVERPDGSNFTLKIRSTKLEDSAMYFCASSRDWEQPQHFGDGTRLSIL.